What follows are 14 T cell receptor beta chains derived from one specimen sequenced in a study of chemoradiotherapy in HPV16-positive cancers. Sequenced by immunoSEQ multiplex PCR; TCRdb stores in-frame clones only, minus some. This sample has about 3,000 clones, with around four fifths found just once. Material: blood, obtained from a patient who underwent chemoradiotherapy. The receptor set was obtained from a human donor with HPV-associated anogenital cancer.

This clone was recorded once. The rearrangement uses TRBV9 and TRBJ1-1; maybe TRBD1 (5 bases). Trimming took 5 bases from V and 1 from J, leaving 12 bases between them. The CDR3 covers 14 residues. Germline assignment: CDR1 SGDLS and CDR2 YYNGEE. CDR3 residues: CASRTITGNTEAFF. In DNA form, the CDR3 reads TGTGCCAGCAGGACCATTACAGGGAACACTGAAGCTTTCTTT.

This rearrangement joins TRBV11-3 to TRBJ2-5; either TRBD1 or TRBD2 may supply D (5 bases each). The V gene's germline CDR1 is SGHNT and CDR2 YENEEA. Trimming took off 1 base at V and 3 bases at J, with 9 bases between the two ends. The CDR3 extends over 14 amino acids. This chain's CDR3 is CASSLGQGEETQYF. CDR3 DNA: TGTGCCAGCAGCTTAGGCCAGGGAGAAGAGACCCAGTACTTC.

This clone was picked up one time. V and J are TRBV28 and TRBJ1-3; D may be TRBD1 (5 bases). CDR3 size: 15 residues. V lost 2 bases to trimming and J lost 0 bases, with 8 bases between them. The germline V gene has CDR1 MDHEN and CDR2 SYDVKM. The CDR3 loop reads CASSLRGISGNTIYF. CDR3 DNA sequence: TGTGCCAGCAGTTTAAGGGGAATCTCTGGAAACACCATATATTTT.

There are a few counts of this clone. The chain joins TRBV4-2 to TRBJ2-7; maybe TRBD2 (5 bases). V was shortened by 4 bases and J by 3 bases, with 13 bases between the two germline ends. CDR1 and CDR2 (germline): LGHNA, YNFKEQ. This CDR3 region has 14 residues. The CDR3 sequence is CASSPTDGDYEQYF. The CDR3 nucleotides are TGTGCCAGCAGCCCCACAGACGGGGACTACGAGCAGTACTTC.

The gene calls are TRBV4-1 and TRBJ1-5, with a weak D call TRBD1 (5 bases). Trimming shortened V by 4 bases and J by 5 bases, and 12 bases separated the two germline ends. This CDR3 comprises 14 residues. Germline V gives CDR1 MGHRA, CDR2 YSYEKL. CDR3 sequence reads: CASSRAQGDQPQHF. CDR3 in DNA: TGCGCCAGCAGCCGGGCTCAGGGAGATCAGCCCCAGCATTTT.

J is TRBJ1-4 and V is TRBV30; a weak D match, TRBD1 (5 bases). This CDR3 contains 15 residues. Trimming removed 2 bases at V and 0 bases at J, with 10 bases between. In germline, CDR1 is GTSNPN, CDR2 SVGIG (reference sequence). The CDR3 DNA is TGTGCCTGGAGTCCGCAGGGTGCAACTAATGAAAAACTGTTTTTT. This encodes CAWSPQGATNEKLFF. The full variable domain, rest sourced from reference TRBV30 and TRBJ1-4, is SQTIHQWPATLVQPVGSPLSLECTVEGTSNPNLYWYRQAAGRGLQLLFYSVGIGQISSEVPQNLSASRPQDRQFILSSKKLLLSDSGFYLCAWSPQGATNEKLFFGSGTQLSVL.

V and J are TRBV30 and TRBJ2-4; D unclear. Trimming shortened V by 3 bases and J by 7 bases, and 10 bases separated the two germline ends. The CDR3 consists of 12 residues. Germline V lookup: CDR1 GTSNPN, CDR2 SVGIG (reference sequence). The CDR3 loop reads CAWSHGRNIQYF. In DNA form, the CDR3 reads TGTGCCTGGAGCCATGGACGGAACATTCAGTACTTC.

This clone was seen a single time. One junction end does not reproduce the germline sequence, and a read error may be involved. The chain uses TRBV7-9 and TRBJ2-4, with D unresolved. Germline V gene lookup returns CDR1 SEHNR and CDR2 FQNEAQ (reference sequence). The CDR3 is made up of 16 amino acids. In nucleotides, the CDR3 is TGTGCCGGCAGCTTAGCAACTGGGTTTGCCAAAAACATTCAGTACTTC. Encoded protein: CAGSLATGFAKNIQYF.

This clone was counted a single time. The chain has TRBV28 and TRBJ2-6; D is unclear. The CDR3 runs 13 residues. With 8 bases removed from V and 2 bases from J, the gap between germline ends came to 7 bases. The germline gives CDR1 MDHEN, CDR2 SYDVKM. The CDR3 DNA reads TGTGCCAGCCTGAATCCTGGGGCCAACGTCCTGACTTTC. The encoded protein is CASLNPGANVLTF.

In its sample, this clone was seen a few times. The chain carries TRBV2 and TRBJ2-2, with a tentative D call TRBD2 (6 bases). Germline V CDR1 and CDR2: SNHLY, FYNNEI. CDR3 length: 11 amino acids. V lost 10 bases, J lost 6 bases, and 9 bases lay in between. As DNA, the CDR3 is TGTGCCATGGGGGGACCCGGGGAGCTGTTTTTT. Encoded protein: CAMGGPGELFF.

The chain employs TRBV30 and TRBJ1-1, with D maybe TRBD1 (5 bases). CDR3 length: 14 amino acids. The V gene lost 0 bases and the J gene lost 3 bases, with 11 bases spanning the gap. Germline V gives CDR1 GTSNPN, CDR2 SVGIG (reference sequence). The CDR3 loop is CAWSVRTQDTEAFF. CDR3 coding DNA: TGTGCCTGGAGTGTAAGGACACAAGACACTGAAGCTTTCTTT.

The chain employs TRBV7-9 and TRBJ1-1; D is unresolved. The germline V gene encodes CDR1 SEHNR and CDR2 FQNEAQ (reference sequence). The V end lost 2 bases, the J end lost 1 base, and 8 bases lay between the germline ends. There are 14 residues in the CDR3. The CDR3 DNA reads TGTGCCAGCAGCTTATCTGCGGGGAACACTGAAGCTTTCTTT. Protein sequence: CASSLSAGNTEAFF.

The chain recombines TRBV9 with TRBJ2-5, with a possible D match to TRBD1 (5 bases). The CDR3 is 13 amino acids. Trimming shortened V by 5 bases and J by 3 bases, and 11 bases separated the two germline ends. Germline CDR1 and CDR2: SGDLS and YYNGEE. The CDR3 region has the DNA TGTGCCAGCAGTTCTCAGGGTGAAGAGACCCAGTACTTC. It specifies CASSSQGEETQYF.

The chain carries TRBV7-9 and TRBJ2-3; TRBD2 matches 8 bases. The germline CDR1 and CDR2 sequences are SEHNR and FQNEAQ (reference sequence). Losses at the gene ends were 2 bases for V and 2 bases for J; bases not matched to a gene: 6. The length of the CDR3 is 16 residues. The CDR3, as DNA: TGTGCCAGCAGCTTATTGGCGGGGGGCAACACAGATACGCAGTATTTT. Amino acid sequence: CASSLLAGGNTDTQYF.